This TCR beta chain was sequenced for a study of T-cell reconstitution after alpha-beta-depleted transplantation in children. This CDR3 has 13 amino acids. J lost 8 bases, V lost 4 bases, and 6 bases had no gene match. Per the germline V gene, CDR1 is SGHTA and CDR2 is FQGNSA. Study-wide points: One year after transplant, T-cell counts and diversity came mostly from newly produced T cells. Reported findings indicate that, about two months after transplant, alpha-beta T cells came from several hundred expanded clones, which were derived from non-depleted graft cells. The high TCRbeta diversity at day 60 in some patients came from surviving recipient T cells and thymic progenitors.

A TCRbeta library incorporating unique molecular identifiers was prepared. TCRdb re-called the PCR reads through MiXCR, storing one row per CDR3 protein. The top ten clones hold about 4.4% of a sample with 150,000 to 250,000 distinct CDR3 sequences, just under 6.5% of them seen once. Turning to this clonotype: Its antigen remains unidentified.

The rearrangement links TRBV7-2 to TRBJ1-2, with TRBD1 identical over 8 bases. Sequenced here: PBMCs, sampled before TCRalphabeta/CD19-depleted stem cell transplant. This sequence was found in a girl under three years old with combined immunodeficiency, due to receive a stem cell transplant. The CDR3 region is CASSYQTGEGYTF. The CDR3 DNA reads TGTGCCAGCAGCTACCAGACAGGGGAAGGCTACACCTTC.